Each of the 31 T cell receptor beta chains below was sequenced from the same sample in a study of response to subunit inactivated influenza vaccine. One entry per CDR3 protein, called by TCRdb with MiXCR from the RT-PCR reads. The sample contains 700,000 to 900,000 distinct CDR3 sequences, over 20% of which appear only once. Material: PBMCs from blood, obtained around 5 days after vaccination. Receptors originate from a man in his fifties who received an inactivated influenza vaccine.

Only a few counts were recorded for this clonotype. One junction end does not reproduce the germline sequence, and a read error may be involved. The chain is built from TRBV20-1 and TRBJ2-3, with 9 positions matching TRBD2. The CDR3 covers 15 residues. CDR1 is DFQATT and CDR2 is SNEGSKA in the germline V gene (reference sequence). As DNA, the CDR3 is TGCAGTGCGAGAGGCCGCGGGAGGGTCACAGATACGCAGTATTTT. Protein: CSARGRGRVTDTQYF.

This clonotype was seen more than once but under ten times. CDR3 nucleotide sequence: TGTGCCAGGTCCGAAAATAGCGGGAGGGCCACAGATACGCAGTATTTT. Translated: CARSENSGRATDTQYF. The chain couples TRBV7-3 to TRBJ2-3; 11 bases line up with TRBD2. V gave up 9 bases and J gave up 2 bases; unmatched junction bases: 10. The CDR3 contains 16 residues. Germline assignment: CDR1 SGHTA and CDR2 FQGTGA.

The chain couples TRBV7-2 to TRBJ2-3; TRBD1 might be the D (6 bases). The ends were cut back, 5 bases at V and 4 bases at J, with 13 bases in the middle. The CDR3 is 14 residues long. CDR1 is SGHTA, CDR2 FQGNSA, per germline. This CDR3 is CASSPRWTADTQYF. CDR3 bases: TGTGCCAGCAGCCCAAGGTGGACAGCAGATACGCAGTATTTT. The variable domain in full, with the rest retrieved from reference TRBV7-2 and TRBJ2-3, is GAGVSQSPSNKVTEKGKDVELRCDPISGHTALYWYRQSLGQGLEFLIYFQGNSAPDKSGLPSDRFSAERTGGSVSTLTIQRTQQEDSAVYLCASSPRWTADTQYFGPGTRLTVL.

The chain carries TRBV6-2 or TRBV6-3 and TRBJ2-7; D perhaps matches TRBD1 (6 bases). V dropped 6 bases and J dropped 6 bases, with 9 bases sitting between them. The CDR3 is 11 amino acids. Germline V gene lookup returns CDR1 MNHEY and CDR2 SVGEGT. In DNA form, the CDR3 reads TGTGCCAGCAGAGCCAGGGGCGAGCAGTACTTC. Encoded protein: CASRARGEQYF.

This sequence joins TRBV6-2 or TRBV6-3 and TRBJ2-7; the D gene could be TRBD1 or TRBD2 (5 bases each). V shed 5 bases and J shed 5 bases, with 25 bases lying between them. The length of the CDR3 is 17 residues. CDR1 and CDR2 (germline): MNHEY, SVGEGT. The CDR3 DNA reads as TGTGCCAGCAGTACCGCTGAGGGCAGGGTGAGCTGGAACGAGCAGTACTTC. Translated: CASSTAEGRVSWNEQYF.

The V call is TRBV12-3 or TRBV12-4, the J call TRBJ2-6; TRBD1 matches at 10 bases. Unmatched junction bases numbered 6, after V lost 7 bases and J lost 0 bases. This CDR3 spans 17 amino acids. The CDR3 sequence: CASTGQGVYSGANVLTF. In DNA form, the CDR3 reads TGTGCCAGCACCGGACAGGGGGTTTACTCTGGGGCCAACGTCCTGACTTTC.

The CDR3: CSAGWQGETQYF. Written as DNA, the CDR3 is TGCAGTGCCGGATGGCAGGGGGAGACCCAGTACTTC. The V gene is TRBV20-1, the J gene TRBJ2-5; TRBD1 might be the D (6 bases). V shed 6 bases and J shed 5 bases, with 13 bases lying between them. The CDR3 is made up of 12 amino acids. Germline V gene sequence: CDR1 DFQATT, CDR2 SNEGSKA (reference sequence).

The gene calls are TRBV12-3 or TRBV12-4 and TRBJ2-1; TRBD2 matches 14 bases. CDR3 length: 12 amino acids. Trimming at V came to 6 bases and at J to 16 bases, leaving 5 bases not matched to a gene. CDR3 in amino acids: CASRRTSGRYFF. Written as DNA, the CDR3 is TGTGCCAGCAGAAGGACTAGCGGGAGGTACTTCTTC.

This clonotype was counted ten times or more. The rearrangement links TRBV6-1 to TRBJ2-2, with D unclear. Trimming removed 5 bases from V and 3 bases from J, with 13 bases in between. The CDR3 runs to 15 residues. Germline assignment: CDR1 MNHNS and CDR2 SASEGT. The CDR3 DNA follows: TGTGCCAGCAGTAGCAGTGGGGTACACACCGGGGAGCTGTTTTTT. Translating gives CASSSSGVHTGELFF.

The chain joins TRBV7-8 to TRBJ2-7; D ambiguous. This CDR3 is 13 amino acids long. V lost 0 bases and J 3 bases, leaving 6 bases between the germline ends. Germline V gene lookup returns CDR1 SGHVS and CDR2 FQNEAQ. The CDR3 coding sequence is TGTGCCAGCAGCTTAGCTCAGAACTACGAGCAGTACTTC. Translating gives CASSLAQNYEQYF. Full variable domain (remainder filled in from reference TRBV7-8 and TRBJ2-7): GAGVSQSPRYKVAKRGQDVALRCDPISGHVSLFWYQQALGQGPEFLTYFQNEAQLDKSGLPSDRFFAERPEGSVSTLKIQRTQQEDSAVYLCASSLAQNYEQYFGPGTRLTVT.

The chain employs TRBV5-1 and TRBJ2-1; 8 bases are shared with TRBD1. After removal of 6 bases from V and 3 bases from J, the junction contained 5 bases not matched to a gene. CDR1 and CDR2 from the germline V gene are SGHRS and YFSETQ. CDR3 length: 14 amino acids. The CDR3 sequence: CASNPGGDYNEQFF. CDR3 DNA: TGCGCCAGCAACCCAGGGGGCGACTACAATGAGCAGTTCTTC.

This clonotype was detected a few times. The rearrangement links TRBV3-1 to TRBJ2-1; TRBD2 might be the D (6 bases). Trimming removed 5 bases at V and 7 bases at J, with 12 bases between. The CDR3 length is 13 residues. The germline V gene has CDR1 LGHDT and CDR2 YNNKEL (reference sequence). The CDR3 protein is CASSRRGENEQFF. CDR3 nucleotides: TGTGCCAGCAGCAGGAGGGGAGAAAATGAGCAGTTCTTC.

This clonotype has only a few counts. The CDR3 sequence: CASSYRTSKTNEQFF. For the CDR3, the DNA is TGTGCCAGCAGCTACCGGACTAGCAAAACCAATGAGCAGTTCTTC. The rearrangement uses TRBV7-3 and TRBJ2-1; 8 bases are a match to TRBD2. Germline V gene sequence: CDR1 SGHTA, CDR2 FQGTGA. The V gene end was trimmed by 4 bases and the J gene end by 6 bases; junction bases not matched to a gene: 8. CDR3 length: 15 amino acids.

CDR3 loop: CASSLDSRSNSPLHF. CDR3 nucleotide sequence: TGCGCCAGCAGCTTGGACTCGCGGTCGAATTCACCCCTCCACTTT. The gene calls are TRBV5-1 and TRBJ1-6; D not resolved. The CDR3 consists of 15 residues. CDR1 and CDR2 from the germline V gene are SGHRS and YFSETQ. The ends were cut back, 0 bases at V and 7 bases at J, with 11 bases in the middle.

This chain connects TRBV7-2 to TRBJ1-5; the match to TRBD1 covers 8 bases. Germline CDR1 reads SGHTA; CDR2 reads FQGNSA. The CDR3 has 14 residues. After removal of 3 bases from V and 7 bases from J, the junction contained 5 bases not matched to a gene. The CDR3 is CASSFDRGPQPQHF. CDR3 coding DNA: TGTGCCAGCAGCTTTGACAGGGGTCCGCAGCCCCAGCATTTT.

This clonotype has ten or more counts. The chain employs TRBV4-2 and TRBJ1-5; 11 nucleotides match TRBD1. The CDR3 totals 15 residues. CDR1 LGHNA and CDR2 YNFKEQ come from the germline V gene. Unmatched junction bases numbered 2, after V lost 3 bases and J lost 4 bases. CDR3 amino acids: CASSHGQGANQPQHF. Here the CDR3 DNA reads TGTGCCAGCAGCCACGGACAGGGGGCAAATCAGCCCCAGCATTTT.

This clonotype was detected only once. Germline is not matched at one junction end, which may reflect a read error. The chain couples TRBV3-1 to TRBJ2-7; D not certain. Looked up from germline, CDR1 is LGHDT and CDR2 is YNNKEL (reference sequence). The CDR3 runs 11 residues. For the CDR3, the DNA is TGTGCCAGCAGCCAAGGGAACCAGCTGCACTTC. The encoded protein is CASSQGNQLHF.

The sample holds one count of this clonotype. The chain recombines TRBV20-1 with TRBJ2-7; D tentatively fits TRBD1 or TRBD2 (5 bases each). Germline values: CDR1 DFQATT, CDR2 SNEGSKA (reference sequence). The CDR3 sequence is 14 residues long. Trimming removed 4 bases at V and 5 bases at J, with 18 bases between. The CDR3 loop reads CSATGTLGMDEQYF. CDR3 nucleotide sequence: TGCAGTGCTACAGGGACCTTGGGTATGGACGAGCAGTACTTC.

This chain links TRBV20-1 with TRBJ2-1; D gene unclear. V gave up 1 base and J gave up 9 bases, with 31 bases separating them. Germline CDR1 and CDR2: DFQATT and SNEGSKA (reference sequence). The CDR3 spans 19 residues. CDR3 sequence reads: CSARGDASAGALITGEQFF. DNA of the CDR3: TGCAGTGCTAGAGGAGACGCTTCCGCAGGCGCTCTTATTACGGGTGAGCAGTTCTTC.

The V gene is TRBV11-2, the J gene TRBJ2-7, with 13 bases matching TRBD2. The CDR3 spans 18 residues. Germline V gives CDR1 SGHAT, CDR2 FQNNGV. The V segment lost 1 base and the J segment 3 bases; nucleotides outside the gene matches: 9. The CDR3 is CASSLGTSGRQLIYEQYF. As DNA, the CDR3 is TGTGCCAGCAGCTTAGGGACTAGCGGGAGACAGCTAATCTACGAGCAGTACTTC.

There are a few counts of this clonotype. The chain joins TRBV7-8 to TRBJ1-2; D not resolved. Germline values: CDR1 SGHVS, CDR2 FQNEAQ. V lost 4 bases, J lost 1 base, and 7 bases lay in between. The CDR3 totals 13 residues. The CDR3, as DNA: TGTGCCAGCAGCTCTGATTATAACTATGGCTACACCTTC. Translated: CASSSDYNYGYTF.

This chain joins TRBV3-1 and TRBJ2-4; D unclear. With 0 bases removed from V and 9 bases from J, the gap between germline ends came to 9 bases. The germline V gene has CDR1 LGHDT and CDR2 YNNKEL (reference sequence). The CDR3 has 13 residues. CDR3 in DNA: TGTGCCAGCAGCCAAGAATGGACGGGCATTCAGTACTTC. Translated, it gives CASSQEWTGIQYF.

This clonotype was seen a handful of times. The chain uses TRBV6-5 and TRBJ2-3, with 8 nucleotides matching TRBD2. CDR1 and CDR2 from the germline V gene are MNHEY and SVGAGI. With 2 bases clipped from V and 2 bases from J, the junction kept 9 bases outside the gene matches. The length of the CDR3 is 17 residues. CDR3 in amino acids: CASSYHSRAGVTDTQYF. The CDR3 nucleotides are TGTGCCAGCAGTTACCATAGCCGAGCGGGGGTCACAGATACGCAGTATTTT.

This clonotype has just a few counts. CDR3 DNA: TGTGCGATTAGGGGCCGCCAAGAGACCCAGTACTTC. Its translation is CAIRGRQETQYF. The genes are TRBV28 and TRBJ2-5; possible D gene TRBD1, 5 bases. CDR3 size: 12 residues. The germline CDR1 and CDR2 sequences are MDHEN and SYDVKM.

This clonotype showed up just a few times. The rearrangement joins TRBV7-2 to TRBJ2-3; D unclear. From germline, CDR1 is SGHTA and CDR2 FQGNSA. There are 12 residues in the CDR3. V lost 3 bases, J lost 6 bases, and 7 bases lay in between. The DNA of the CDR3 is TGTGCCAGCAGCTTCTTCCCTGATACGCAGTATTTT. Protein: CASSFFPDTQYF.

The chain uses TRBV20-1 and TRBJ1-1; TRBD1 might be the D (6 bases). Trimming removed 2 bases from V and 9 bases from J, with 13 bases in between. The CDR3 runs 12 residues. CDR1 is DFQATT and CDR2 is SNEGSKA in the germline V gene (reference sequence). CDR3 sequence: CSARSTGRKAFF. The DNA of the CDR3 is TGCAGTGCTAGATCGACAGGTAGGAAAGCTTTCTTT.

V and J are TRBV7-8 and TRBJ1-5; D perhaps matches TRBD1 (6 bases). The length of the CDR3 is 13 residues. Germline CDR1 reads SGHVS; CDR2 reads FQNEAQ. Deletions cut 5 bases from V and 3 bases from J, with 8 bases between. The CDR3 coding sequence is TGTGCCAGCAGCCGACAGGACAATCAGCCCCAGCATTTT. Protein product: CASSRQDNQPQHF.

The gene calls are TRBV4-1 and TRBJ1-4, with a weak D call TRBD1 (5 bases). This CDR3 comprises 17 residues. In germline, CDR1 is MGHRA, CDR2 YSYEKL. With 3 bases removed from V and 0 bases from J, the gap between germline ends came to 14 bases. The CDR3: CASSQNFPGPTNEKLFF. As DNA, the CDR3 is TGCGCCAGCAGCCAGAATTTTCCGGGACCAACTAATGAAAAACTGTTTTTT.

The V call is TRBV4-3, the J call TRBJ1-2, with TRBD1 matching over 10 bases. CDR1 LGHNA and CDR2 YSLEER come from the germline V gene. Trimming at V came to 4 bases and at J to 1 base, leaving 6 bases not matched to a gene. The length of the CDR3 is 16 residues. CDR3 amino acids: CASSPGGTGVNYGYTF. CDR3 bases: TGCGCCAGCAGCCCGGGAGGGACAGGGGTTAACTATGGCTACACCTTC.

This clonotype turned up a few times. The chain is built from TRBV20-1 and TRBJ2-1, with 7 bases identical to TRBD1. The CDR3 has 16 amino acids. Unmatched junction bases numbered 14, after V lost 3 bases and J lost 6 bases. Germline V CDR1 and CDR2: DFQATT, SNEGSKA (reference sequence). CDR3 bases: TGCAGTGCTAGCCCACCACCCCAGGGGGACCCCAATGAGCAGTTCTTC. This encodes CSASPPPQGDPNEQFF.

This clonotype was seen a few times. The V and J genes are TRBV7-2 and TRBJ1-6; D might be TRBD1 (6 bases). V was shortened by 1 base and J by 8 bases, with 12 bases between the two germline ends. The CDR3 sequence is 15 residues long. Germline V gives CDR1 SGHTA, CDR2 FQGNSA. The CDR3 region is CASSLVADSYSPLHF. CDR3 nucleotide sequence: TGTGCCAGCAGCTTAGTTGCGGACAGTTATTCACCCCTCCACTTT.